A selection of T cell receptor beta chains follows, all from one sample in a study of blood T cell repertoires in COVID-19. Here immunoSEQ multiplex PCR was the method, and the copy in TCRdb shows in-frame clones only, minus some. The sample contains tens of thousands of clones, roughly 85% of which appear only once. The specimen sequenced was peripheral blood. The receptor set was obtained from a man aged 55 to 70 with active or convalescent COVID-19. CDR3s include the opening cysteine and the closing phenylalanine or tryptophan. A D gene is named only where the DNA matches it firmly. Clone size appears in some rows only: once, few, many, or a class for an expanded clone.

j_call clone_size cdr3_length d_call v_call cdr3_aa cdr3_nt
TRBJ2-5 . 13 TRBD2 TRBV12-5 CASGLRGGETQYF TGTGCTAGTGGTTTGCGGGGGGGAGAGACCCAGTACTTC
TRBJ2-1 . 16 TRBD1 TRBV9 CASSTRPDRGYNEQFF TGTGCCAGCAGCACCCGCCCGGACAGGGGATACAATGAGCAGTTCTTC
TRBJ1-2 . 13 . TRBV5-4 CASSFGTQYGYTF TGTGCCAGCAGCTTTGGGACACAGTATGGCTACACCTTC
TRBJ2-7 . 13 TRBD1 TRBV6-5 CTTLGQLHYEQYF TGTACCACCTTGGGACAGCTTCACTACGAGCAGTACTTC
TRBJ1-6 . 16 . TRBV9 CASSRNPRGAGSPLHF TGTGCCAGCAGCAGAAATCCTCGGGGGGCAGGTTCACCCCTCCACTTT
TRBJ2-1 . 13 TRBD1 TRBV7-3 CASSLRDREGQFF TGTGCCAGCAGCTTACGGGACAGGGAGGGGCAGTTCTTC
TRBJ2-7 . 15 TRBD2 TRBV5-5 CASSWASGANYEQYF TGTGCCAGCAGCTGGGCTAGCGGGGCCAACTACGAGCAGTACTTC
TRBJ2-2 . 17 . TRBV2 CASSPRSSGANTGELFF TGTGCCAGCAGCCCCCGGTCCTCGGGGGCGAACACCGGGGAGCTGTTTTTT
TRBJ1-5 . 16 TRBD1 TRBV2 CASSPGQGKGNQPQHF TGTGCCAGCAGCCCCGGACAGGGGAAGGGCAATCAGCCCCAGCATTTT
TRBJ1-2 . 13 TRBD1 TRBV6-5 CASRVTGFSGYTF TGTGCCAGCAGGGTGACAGGGTTTTCTGGCTACACCTTC
TRBJ2-7 . 15 TRBD1 TRBV7-2 CASSSPDRGRWEQYF TGTGCCAGCAGCTCACCGGACAGGGGGCGATGGGAGCAGTACTTC
TRBJ1-1 . 14 TRBD1 TRBV9 CASRPRGTGTEAFF TGTGCCAGCAGACCCCGGGGGACAGGCACTGAAGCTTTCTTT
TRBJ1-1 . 13 . TRBV29-1 CSVEGGFYTEAFF TGCAGCGTTGAGGGGGGGTTTTACACTGAAGCTTTCTTT
TRBJ2-1 . 14 TRBD1 TRBV3-1/TRBV3-2 CASSQPGQDNEQFF TGTGCCAGCAGCCAACCCGGACAGGACAATGAGCAGTTCTTC
TRBJ2-2 . 15 . TRBV6-5 CASSYGTSNTGELFF TGTGCCAGCAGTTACGGGACTTCGAACACCGGGGAGCTGTTTTTT
TRBJ1-1 . 16 . TRBV11-2 CASSEQPAQAGTEAFF TGTGCCAGCAGCGAACAACCCGCACAGGCTGGCACTGAAGCTTTCTTT
TRBJ1-2 . 15 TRBD1 TRBV6-5 CASSPGQAPLGGYTF TGTGCCAGCAGTCCTGGACAGGCCCCCCTCGGGGGCTACACCTTC
TRBJ2-1 . 15 . TRBV27 CASSQRAVTYNEQFF TGTGCCAGCAGCCAAAGAGCGGTGACCTACAATGAGCAGTTCTTC
TRBJ2-7 . 14 . TRBV11-1 CASSPRVSTYEQYF TGTGCCAGCAGCCCCAGGGTCAGCACCTACGAGCAGTACTTC
TRBJ1-5 few 12 . TRBV19 CASRVIGQPQHF TGTGCCAGCAGGGTAATCGGGCAGCCCCAGCATTTT
TRBJ1-2 once 13 TRBD1 TRBV18 CASSPDRIYGYTF TGTGCCAGCTCACCGGACAGGATCTATGGCTACACCTTC
TRBJ2-2 . 17 TRBD2 TRBV4-1 CASSHRQKRGGTGELFF TGCGCCAGCAGCCATAGACAAAAGCGGGGGGGAACCGGGGAGCTGTTTTTT
TRBJ1-4 . 13 . TRBV5-6 CASSLPANEKLFF TGTGCCAGCAGTCTCCCCGCTAATGAAAAACTGTTTTTT